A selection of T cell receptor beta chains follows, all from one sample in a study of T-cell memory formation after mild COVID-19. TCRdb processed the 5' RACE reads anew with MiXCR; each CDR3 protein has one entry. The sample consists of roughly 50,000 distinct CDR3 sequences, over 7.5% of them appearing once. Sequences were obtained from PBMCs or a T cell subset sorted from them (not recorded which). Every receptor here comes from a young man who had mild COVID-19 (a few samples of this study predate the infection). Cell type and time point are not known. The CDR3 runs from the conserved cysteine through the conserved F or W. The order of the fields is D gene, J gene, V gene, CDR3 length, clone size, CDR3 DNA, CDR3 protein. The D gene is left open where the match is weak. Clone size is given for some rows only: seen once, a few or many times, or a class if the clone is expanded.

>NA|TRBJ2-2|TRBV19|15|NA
TGTGCCAGTAGTTCCCTCGGGGCAGGGGCCGGGGAGCTGTTTTTT
CASSSLGAGAGELFF
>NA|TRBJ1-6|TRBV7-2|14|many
TGTGCCAGCAGCTTACAGGGGCGGAATTCACCCCTCCACTTT
CASSLQGRNSPLHF
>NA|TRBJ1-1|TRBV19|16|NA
TGTGCCAGTACCCCCAGGGGACCTCCTATAAACACTGAAGCTTTCTTT
CASTPRGPPINTEAFF
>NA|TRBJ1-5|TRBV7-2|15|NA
TGTGCCAGCAGCTTAGAGCGGGCAGGGCATCAGCCCCAGCATTTT
CASSLERAGHQPQHF
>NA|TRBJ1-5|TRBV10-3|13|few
TGTGCCATCGGGTCAGGGAAGAATCAGCCCCAGCATTTT
CAIGSGKNQPQHF
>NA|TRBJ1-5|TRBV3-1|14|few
TGTGCCAGCAGCCAATCGGACAGTGATCAGCCCCAGCATTTT
CASSQSDSDQPQHF
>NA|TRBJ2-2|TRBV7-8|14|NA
TGTGCCAGCAGCTTAGTGGGGGGCTGGGGGGAGCTGTTTTTT
CASSLVGGWGELFF
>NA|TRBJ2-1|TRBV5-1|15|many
TGCGCCAGCAGCTTGCCGGACAACAACTACAATGAGCAGTTCTTC
CASSLPDNNYNEQFF
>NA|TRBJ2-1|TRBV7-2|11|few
TGTGCCAGCAGCTTAGGGGCCCACCCGTTCTTC
CASSLGAHPFF
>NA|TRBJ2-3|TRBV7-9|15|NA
TGTGCCAGCAGCCTAGGGACCTATGGCACAGATACGCAGTATTTT
CASSLGTYGTDTQYF
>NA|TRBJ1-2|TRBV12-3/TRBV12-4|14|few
TGTGCCAGCACCGAATTTACGACTGGATATGGCTACACCTTC
CASTEFTTGYGYTF
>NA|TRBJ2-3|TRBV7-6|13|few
TGTGCCAGCAGCTTAGCTGAGTCGAATACGCAGTATTTT
CASSLAESNTQYF
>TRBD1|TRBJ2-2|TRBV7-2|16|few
TGTGCCAGCAGCCCCCGACAGGGTTTCGGCACCGGGGAGCTGTTTTTT
CASSPRQGFGTGELFF
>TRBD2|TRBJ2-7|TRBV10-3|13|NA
TGTGCCATCAGTGCGGGAGGGGACTACGAGCAGTACTTC
CAISAGGDYEQYF
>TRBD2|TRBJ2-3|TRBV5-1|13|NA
TGCGCCAGCAGCGATGGAACACACCGGACTAGATATTTT
CASSDGTHRTRYF
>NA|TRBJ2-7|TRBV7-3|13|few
TGTGCCAGCAGCTTAGGGGTTTCCTACGAGCAGTACTTC
CASSLGVSYEQYF
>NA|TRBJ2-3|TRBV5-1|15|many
TGCGCCAGCAGCTTCGAGTCACTCAGCGCAGATACGCAGTATTTT
CASSFESLSADTQYF
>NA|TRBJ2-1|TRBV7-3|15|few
TGTGCCAGCAGCTTAGGGGGGACCACCTACAATGAGCAGTTCTTC
CASSLGGTTYNEQFF
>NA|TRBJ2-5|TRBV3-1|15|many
TGTGCCAGCAGCCAAGGGTCGGCGGGGAGAGAGACCCAGTACTTC
CASSQGSAGRETQYF
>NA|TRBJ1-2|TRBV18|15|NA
TGTGCCAGCTCACCAAGGTCGGGACGGAACTATGGCTACACCTTC
CASSPRSGRNYGYTF
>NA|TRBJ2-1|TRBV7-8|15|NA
TGTGCCAGCAGCCCGTCCGGAATTGGGTACAATGAGCAGTTCTTC
CASSPSGIGYNEQFF
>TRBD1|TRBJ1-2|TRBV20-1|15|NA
TGCAGTGCGAGGGATTGGACAGGCGGGAGCTATGGCTACACCTTC
CSARDWTGGSYGYTF